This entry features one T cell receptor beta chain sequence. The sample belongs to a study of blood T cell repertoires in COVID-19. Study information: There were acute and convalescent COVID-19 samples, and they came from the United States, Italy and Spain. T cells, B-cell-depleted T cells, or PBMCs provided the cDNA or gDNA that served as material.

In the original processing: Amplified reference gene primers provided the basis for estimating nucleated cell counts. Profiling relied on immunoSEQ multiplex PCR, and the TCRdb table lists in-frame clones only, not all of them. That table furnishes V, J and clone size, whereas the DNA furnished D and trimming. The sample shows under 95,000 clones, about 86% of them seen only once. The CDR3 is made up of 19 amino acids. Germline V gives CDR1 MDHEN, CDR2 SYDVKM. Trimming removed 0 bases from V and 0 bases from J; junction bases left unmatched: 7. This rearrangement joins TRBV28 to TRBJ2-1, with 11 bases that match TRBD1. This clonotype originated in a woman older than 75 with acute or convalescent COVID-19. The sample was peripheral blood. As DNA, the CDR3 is TGTGCCAGCAGTTTATGGGGACAGGGGGGTTTAAGCTCCTACAATGAGCAGTTCTTC. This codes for CASSLWGQGGLSSYNEQFF.